This T cell receptor (beta chain) was observed in a study of blood T cell repertoires in COVID-19. The table lists this clone with a few counts. Method: immunoSEQ multiplex PCR; TCRdb's copy keeps in-frame clones and lacks some. The table shows some 74,000 clones, with approximately 80% occurring only once. CDR1 is SGHRS, CDR2 YFSETQ, per germline. This CDR3 is built from 14 residues. Trimming shortened V by 5 bases and J by 3 bases, and 13 bases separated the two germline ends. The chain joins TRBV5-1 to TRBJ2-3, with a weak D call TRBD2 (6 bases). This clonotype originated in a woman in her fifties or sixties with acute or convalescent COVID-19. The specimen sequenced was peripheral blood. The CDR3: CASSSGDLTDTQYF. The CDR3 DNA reads as TGCGCCAGCAGTTCGGGAGACTTAACAGATACGCAGTATTTT.